This TCR beta chain appears in the sequencing data of a study of shared clonotypes between healthy human individuals. Whole-study results and caveats: Although depth was large, rarefaction showed that sequencing of the sorted subsets was incomplete. Limitation of the genetic and exposure-history diversity represented came from the few donors. Generation probabilities were higher for clonotypes shared across all four sorted-subset donors than for unshared ones.

As regards this clone: What it binds is unknown.

Per germline, CDR1 MDHEN and CDR2 SYDVKM. V trimming: 6 bases; J trimming: 8 bases; junction bases outside the gene matches: 12. This CDR3 comprises 14 residues. Each sorted subset replicate got 200 ng genomic DNA, 30,000 or so genomes. TCRdb keeps only in-frame clones here, not all; method: immunoSEQ multiplex PCR. This sample has under 2,500,000 clones; almost 96% occur once, and the top ten carry approximately 0.13%. The TCR was taken from a man younger than 35 in good health. Sequences were obtained from naive CD4+ T cells sorted from blood. Subset meaning: CD45RA+ positively selected. The chain carries TRBV28 and TRBJ2-7; 8 positions match TRBD1. As DNA, the CDR3 is TGTGCCAGCAGACGAGGGGACAGGCCTCTGAAGCAGTACTTC. Its translation: CASRRGDRPLKQYF.